This paragraph covers one TCR beta chain sequence. Its target is unknown. Sequenced by immunoSEQ multiplex PCR; TCRdb stores in-frame clones only, minus some. The sample records about 53,000 clones, about 81% being singletons. This sample is part of a study of T cell responses to AZD1222 COVID-19 vaccine. Overall study: Investigators merged groups given second doses at roughly 4 or roughly 12 weeks. Study-wide findings and caveats: The study found vaccine-associated CD4 TCRs spanning spike, dominant at 160-218 and 743-854. Possibly, clonal diversity was underestimated; donors were largely white British and included more females.

In germline, CDR1 is SGHDT, CDR2 YYEEEE. V lost 0 bases and J lost 12, with 10 bases in between. This CDR3 spans 12 amino acids. The rearrangement joins TRBV5-6 to TRBJ2-1; D is unresolved. The clonotype was recovered from an adult in good health. The specimen comprised peripheral blood, sampled on day 0 of AZD1222 vaccination. CDR3 sequence: CASSLGRVRQFF. The DNA of the CDR3 is TGTGCCAGCAGCTTGGGGCGAGTTCGGCAGTTCTTC.